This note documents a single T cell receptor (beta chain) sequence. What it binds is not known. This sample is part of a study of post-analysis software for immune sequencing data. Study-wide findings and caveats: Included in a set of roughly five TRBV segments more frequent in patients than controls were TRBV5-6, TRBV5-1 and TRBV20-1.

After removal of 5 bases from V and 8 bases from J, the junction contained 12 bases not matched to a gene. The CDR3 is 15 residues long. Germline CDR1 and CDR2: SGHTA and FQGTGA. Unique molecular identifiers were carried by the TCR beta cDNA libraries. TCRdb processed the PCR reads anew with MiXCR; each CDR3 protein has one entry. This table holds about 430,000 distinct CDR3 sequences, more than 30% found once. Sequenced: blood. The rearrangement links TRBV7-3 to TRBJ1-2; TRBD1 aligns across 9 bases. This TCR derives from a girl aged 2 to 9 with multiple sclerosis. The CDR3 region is CASSPTGTGNGGYTF. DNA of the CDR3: TGTGCCAGCAGCCCAACCGGGACAGGGAACGGCGGCTACACCTTC.